The present TCR beta chain was sequenced within a study of shared clonotypes between healthy human individuals. In this sample, this clone turned up a few times. It was into CD45RA+ naive and CD45RA-negative memory subsets that the CD4+ cells were split. Some clones are missing from TCRdb's copy, which holds only in-frame ones; the method was immunoSEQ multiplex PCR. The profile shows some 1.1 million clones, 70% to 85% of them singletons. With 6 bases removed from V and 3 bases from J, the gap between germline ends came to 2 bases. CDR3 size: 10 residues. Germline V CDR1 and CDR2: DFQATT, SNEGSKA (reference sequence).

The source of this sequence is a man between 18 and 35 years old in good health. Some clones in this sample may be carry-over from other donors' samples. Sequencing was performed on memory CD4+ T cells from PBMCs. Subset specified: CD45RA-negative fraction. V gene TRBV20-1 combines with J gene TRBJ1-4; D gene uncertain. The DNA of the CDR3 is TGCAGTGCCCCTAATGAAAAACTGTTTTTT. This codes for CSAPNEKLFF.